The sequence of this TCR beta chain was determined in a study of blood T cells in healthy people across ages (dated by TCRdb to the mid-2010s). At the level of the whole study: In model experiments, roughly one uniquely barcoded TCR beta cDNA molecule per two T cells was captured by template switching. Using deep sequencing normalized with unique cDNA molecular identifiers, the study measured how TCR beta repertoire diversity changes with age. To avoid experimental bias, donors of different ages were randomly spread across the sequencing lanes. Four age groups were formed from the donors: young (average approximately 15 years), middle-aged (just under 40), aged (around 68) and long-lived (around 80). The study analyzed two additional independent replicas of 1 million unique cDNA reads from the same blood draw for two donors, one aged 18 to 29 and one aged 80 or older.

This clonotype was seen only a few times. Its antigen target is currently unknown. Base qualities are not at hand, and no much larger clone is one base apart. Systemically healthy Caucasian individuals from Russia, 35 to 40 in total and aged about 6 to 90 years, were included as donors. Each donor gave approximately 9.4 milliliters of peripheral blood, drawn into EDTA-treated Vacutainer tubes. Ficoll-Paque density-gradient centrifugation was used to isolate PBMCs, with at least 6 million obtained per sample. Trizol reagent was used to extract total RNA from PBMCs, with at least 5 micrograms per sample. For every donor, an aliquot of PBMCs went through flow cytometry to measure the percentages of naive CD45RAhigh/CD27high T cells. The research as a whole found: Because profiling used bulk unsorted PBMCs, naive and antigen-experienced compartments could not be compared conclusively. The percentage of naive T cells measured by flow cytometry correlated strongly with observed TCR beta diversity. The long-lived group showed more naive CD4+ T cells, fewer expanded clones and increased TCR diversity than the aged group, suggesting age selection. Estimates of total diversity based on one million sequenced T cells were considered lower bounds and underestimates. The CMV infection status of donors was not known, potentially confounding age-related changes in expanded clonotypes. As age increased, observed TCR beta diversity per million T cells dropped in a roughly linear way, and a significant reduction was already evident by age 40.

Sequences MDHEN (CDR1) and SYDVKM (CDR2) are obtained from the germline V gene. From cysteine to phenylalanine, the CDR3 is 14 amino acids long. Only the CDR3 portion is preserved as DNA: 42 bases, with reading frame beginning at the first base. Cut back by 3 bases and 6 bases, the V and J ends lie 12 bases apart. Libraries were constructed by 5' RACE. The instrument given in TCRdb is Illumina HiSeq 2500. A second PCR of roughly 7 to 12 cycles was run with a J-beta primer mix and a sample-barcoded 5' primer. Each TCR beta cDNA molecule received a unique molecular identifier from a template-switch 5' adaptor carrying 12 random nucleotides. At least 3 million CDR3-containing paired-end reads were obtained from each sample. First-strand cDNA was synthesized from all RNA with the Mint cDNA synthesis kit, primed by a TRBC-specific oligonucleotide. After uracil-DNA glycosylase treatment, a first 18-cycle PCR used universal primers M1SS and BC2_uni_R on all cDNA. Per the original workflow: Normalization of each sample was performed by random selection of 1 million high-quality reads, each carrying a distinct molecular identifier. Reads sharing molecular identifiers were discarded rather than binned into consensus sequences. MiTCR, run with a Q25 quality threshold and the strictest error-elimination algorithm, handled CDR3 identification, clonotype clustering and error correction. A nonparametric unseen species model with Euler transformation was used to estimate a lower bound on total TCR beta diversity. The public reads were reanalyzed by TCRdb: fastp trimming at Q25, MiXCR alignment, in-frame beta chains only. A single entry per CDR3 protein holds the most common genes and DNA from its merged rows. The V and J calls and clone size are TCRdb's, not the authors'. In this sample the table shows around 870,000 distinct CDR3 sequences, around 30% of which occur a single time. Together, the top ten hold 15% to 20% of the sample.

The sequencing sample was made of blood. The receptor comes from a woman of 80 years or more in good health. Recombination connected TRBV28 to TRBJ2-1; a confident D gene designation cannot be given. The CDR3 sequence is CASSFSNVINEQFF. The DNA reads TGTGCCAGCAGTTTCTCGAACGTTATCAATGAGCAGTTCTTC.